Described below is a single T cell receptor beta chain sequence and its context. As yet, its antigen is unknown. This specimen comes from a study of CD4 T cells in relation to SARS-CoV-2 and coronaviruses. Method: immunoSEQ multiplex PCR; TCRdb's copy keeps in-frame clones and lacks some. The data hold about 36,000 clones, with roughly 82% observed a single time. CDR1 and CDR2 (germline): KGHSH, LQKENI. V was pared by 5 bases and J by 0 bases, with 16 bases of the junction left unmatched. The CDR3 is made up of 21 amino acids. Sequences were obtained from memory CD4+ T cells from PBMCs, cultured in vitro. The clonotype originates from an adult with COVID-19. The chain links TRBV18 to TRBJ2-7, with 16 bases lining up with TRBD2. The CDR3 here is CASSTGTSGRDIYAASYEQYF. In nucleotides, the CDR3 is TGTGCCAGCTCAACCGGGACTAGCGGGAGGGACATCTATGCGGCCTCCTACGAGCAGTACTTC.